A single sample is the source of the 30 T cell receptor beta chains below, sequenced in a study of blood T cell repertoires in COVID-19. TCRdb's copy holds only in-frame clones and misses some; the assay was immunoSEQ multiplex PCR. The profile covers 100,000 to 120,000 clones, with 76% appearing a single time and 3% to 4% taken by the ten largest. Material: peripheral blood. All receptors come from a woman of 80 years or more with acute or convalescent COVID-19.

This clone has only one observation. The chain carries TRBV6-6 and TRBJ2-5; maybe TRBD1 (6 bases). Germline CDR1 MNHNY, CDR2 SVGAGI (reference sequence). CDR3 length: 13 amino acids. The V end was cut by 7 bases, the J end by 8 bases, with 17 bases between. The CDR3 bases are TGTGCCAGCACCTACCAGGGGAGCCGAACCCAGTACTTC. This translates into CASTYQGSRTQYF.

The chain recombines TRBV5-1 with TRBJ2-7; 7 positions match TRBD1. This CDR3 contains 14 residues. The germline CDR1 and CDR2 sequences are SGHRS and YFSETQ. The trim removed 2 bases at V and 0 bases at J, leaving 2 bases unmatched. CDR3 protein: CASSLGTASYEQYF. CDR3 sequence (DNA): TGCGCCAGCAGCTTAGGGACAGCCTCCTACGAGCAGTACTTC.

The CDR3 region has the DNA TGTGCCAGCAGTTTTCCCTATGGGGCGGGAGAACAGGGAGATACGCAGTATTTT. Encoded protein: CASSFPYGAGEQGDTQYF. The chain links TRBV28 to TRBJ2-3, with a weak D call TRBD2 (7 bases). Germline CDR1 MDHEN, CDR2 SYDVKM. The CDR3 has 18 residues. Deletions cut 3 bases from V and 5 bases from J, with 24 bases between.

The chain recombines TRBV13 with TRBJ2-5; TRBD2 aligns across 7 bases. The germline V gene has CDR1 PRHDT and CDR2 FYEKMQ (reference sequence). The CDR3 runs to 15 residues. The junction had 6 bases not matched to a gene; V was cut back by 0 bases and J by 5 bases. CDR3 region: CASSLGLGGGETQYF. CDR3 nucleotides: TGTGCCAGCAGCTTAGGCCTTGGGGGAGGGGAGACCCAGTACTTC.

The chain has TRBV6-5 and TRBJ1-2; perhaps TRBD1 as D (6 bases). This CDR3 contains 14 residues. CDR1 MNHEY and CDR2 SVGAGI come from the germline V gene. Trimming cost V 6 bases and J 0 bases, with 11 bases left between them. CDR3 protein: CASRPGTTNYGYTF. The CDR3 DNA is TGTGCCAGCAGACCCGGGACAACTAACTATGGCTACACCTTC.

V is TRBV2 and J is TRBJ1-2, with a weak D call TRBD1 (6 bases). Germline V gene data show CDR1 as SNHLY and CDR2 as FYNNEI. This CDR3 has 15 amino acids. V was trimmed by 6 bases and J by 4 bases, leaving 18 bases between them. CDR3 protein: CASSLNRDRPYGYTF. The CDR3 nucleotides are TGTGCCAGCAGCCTAAACAGGGACCGACCCTATGGCTACACCTTC. Looking up the rest from reference TRBV2 and TRBJ1-2 gives the full variable domain: EPEVTQTPSHQVTQMGQEVILRCVPISNHLYFYWYRQILGQKVEFLVSFYNNEISEKSEIFDDQFSVERPDGSNFTLKIRSTKLEDSAMYFCASSLNRDRPYGYTFGSGTRLTVV.

This sequence joins TRBV29-1 and TRBJ2-6; 9 bases fit TRBD2. The V gene end was trimmed by 4 bases and the J gene end by 0 bases; junction bases not matched to a gene: 7. Germline-derived CDR1 and CDR2 are SQVTM and ANQGSEA. The CDR3 is 17 residues long. The CDR3 spells CSVGLAGFSSGANVLTF. The CDR3 DNA follows: TGCAGCGTTGGGCTAGCGGGGTTCAGCTCTGGGGCCAACGTCCTGACTTTC.

V is TRBV10-2 and J is TRBJ2-7, with TRBD1 matching 7 bases. Looked up from germline, CDR1 is WSHSY and CDR2 is SAAADI. With V trimmed by 0 bases and J by 6 bases, 5 bases remained unmatched. The CDR3 is 14 amino acids. CDR3 sequence reads: CASSESTGSREQYF. CDR3 in DNA: TGCGCCAGCAGTGAGTCGACAGGGTCGCGCGAGCAGTACTTC.

The chain combines TRBV28 with TRBJ2-7; 9 positions match TRBD1. V lost 3 bases and J lost 1; bases outside the gene matches: 4. The CDR3 covers 15 residues. Germline CDR1 is MDHEN and CDR2 is SYDVKM. In DNA, the CDR3 is TGTGCCAGCAGTTTTACAGGGGGCCCTTCCTACGAGCAGTACTTC. The encoded protein is CASSFTGGPSYEQYF.

V usage is TRBV30 and J usage is TRBJ1-2, with TRBD1 matching over 7 bases. V dropped 2 bases and J dropped 11; count of bases not matched to a gene: 8. Per germline, CDR1 GTSNPN and CDR2 SVGIG (reference sequence). CDR3 length: 12 residues. CDR3 sequence: CAWSSGTERYTF. The CDR3 nucleotides are TGTGCCTGGAGTTCCGGGACAGAACGGTACACCTTC.

This clone has only one observation. The V call is TRBV5-1, the J call TRBJ2-1; 10 nucleotides match TRBD2. Germline values: CDR1 SGHRS, CDR2 YFSETQ. The V gene end was trimmed by 4 bases and the J gene end by 5 bases; junction bases not matched to a gene: 9. This CDR3 comprises 16 residues. This chain's CDR3 is CASSDPSLAGNNEQFF. The CDR3 nucleotides read TGCGCCAGCAGCGACCCTTCACTAGCGGGGAACAATGAGCAGTTCTTC.

The chain couples TRBV27 to TRBJ2-7; TRBD1 might be the D (6 bases). V was shortened by 6 bases and J by 0 bases, with 15 bases between the two germline ends. The germline V gene encodes CDR1 MNHEY and CDR2 SMNVEV (reference sequence). The length of the CDR3 is 15 residues. CDR3 nucleotide sequence: TGTGCCAGCAGGGGGAGACAGGCCGGCTCCTACGAGCAGTACTTC. Encoded protein: CASRGRQAGSYEQYF.

This sequence joins TRBV7-9 and TRBJ1-1; TRBD1 matches at 8 bases. The CDR3 runs 14 residues. Germline assignment: CDR1 SEHNR and CDR2 FQNEAQ (reference sequence). The V gene end was trimmed by 3 bases and the J gene end by 2 bases; junction bases not matched to a gene: 2. CDR3 bases: TGTGCCAGCAGCTTTGGACAGGGTAACACTGAAGCTTTCTTT. Its translation: CASSFGQGNTEAFF.

The chain links TRBV6-4 to TRBJ2-2; 7 nucleotides line up with TRBD1. This CDR3 spans 15 amino acids. Germline loops: CDR1 MRHNA, CDR2 SNTAGT. V gave up 3 bases and J gave up 0 bases; unmatched junction bases: 1. The CDR3 DNA is TGTGCCAGCAGTGAGCAGGGGGCGAACACCGGGGAGCTGTTTTTT. Its translation is CASSEQGANTGELFF.

CDR3 DNA sequence: TGCGCCAGCAGAGCCAATCTATTCGGACTAGCGGGAGTTGACGAGCAGTACTTC. Protein: CASRANLFGLAGVDEQYF. The chain joins TRBV4-1 to TRBJ2-7; 13 bases map to TRBD2. The length of the CDR3 is 18 residues. Looked up from germline, CDR1 is MGHRA and CDR2 is YSYEKL. Trimming at V came to 6 bases and at J to 5 bases, leaving 16 bases not matched to a gene.

The V gene is TRBV7-3, the J gene TRBJ1-1; unclear D gene. The germline V gene has CDR1 SGHTA and CDR2 FQGTGA. The CDR3 extends over 14 amino acids. Trimming took off 6 bases at V and 1 base at J, with 12 bases between the two ends. CDR3 loop: CASSLQAGNTEAFF. The CDR3 DNA reads TGTGCCAGCAGTCTCCAGGCGGGGAACACTGAAGCTTTCTTT.

CDR3 region: CASSSSGGASTDTQYF. DNA for the CDR3: TGCGCCAGCAGCTCTAGCGGGGGGGCTAGCACAGATACGCAGTATTTT. The chain combines TRBV5-1 with TRBJ2-3; 12 bases agree with TRBD2. Germline V gene sequence: CDR1 SGHRS, CDR2 YFSETQ. The CDR3 sequence is 16 residues long. After removal of 3 bases from V and 0 bases from J, the junction contained 2 bases not matched to a gene. Combining the CDR3 with reference TRBV5-1 and TRBJ2-3 gives the whole variable domain KAGVTQTPRYLIKTRGQQVTLSCSPISGHRSVSWYQQTPGQGLQFLFEYFSETQRNKGNFPGRFSGRQFSNSRSEMNVSTLELGDSALYLCASSSSGGASTDTQYFGPGTRLTVL.

In its sample, this clone was seen a few times. This chain uses TRBV11-2 with TRBJ2-3, with TRBD2 matching 11 bases. The germline CDR1 and CDR2 sequences are SGHAT and FQNNGV. CDR3 size: 15 residues. J lost 5 bases, V lost 5 bases, and 6 bases had no gene match. The DNA for the CDR3 is TGTGCCAGCAGCCTAACTAGCGGGGGAGGAGATACGCAGTATTTT. Protein sequence: CASSLTSGGGDTQYF.

The chain couples TRBV5-4 to TRBJ1-2; 7 bases are shared with TRBD1. The CDR3 has 15 residues. Germline values: CDR1 SGHNT, CDR2 YYREEE (reference sequence). The ends lost 0 bases at V and 1 base at J; junction bases unmatched: 3. This CDR3 is CASSLGQGNNYGYTF. In DNA, the CDR3 is TGTGCCAGCAGCTTGGGACAGGGCAATAACTATGGCTACACCTTC.

The genes are TRBV27 and TRBJ1-2, with TRBD1 identical over 8 bases. V shed 5 bases and J 6 bases; nucleotides not matched to a gene: 11. Germline CDR1 MNHEY, CDR2 SMNVEV (reference sequence). This CDR3 spans 15 amino acids. The CDR3 here is CASSPSWDRLHGYTF. As DNA, the CDR3 is TGTGCCAGCAGTCCATCCTGGGACAGGCTTCATGGCTACACCTTC.

The chain has TRBV27 and TRBJ2-1; TRBD1 is a possible D gene (6 bases). Per germline, CDR1 MNHEY and CDR2 SMNVEV (reference sequence). This CDR3 is 16 amino acids long. V lost 5 bases and J lost 7, with 21 bases in between. The CDR3 DNA sequence: TGTGCCAGCAGTCCCTGGGGACACTCGAATTGGAATGAGCAGTTCTTC. Translation: CASSPWGHSNWNEQFF.

This clone was seen a handful of times. This chain joins TRBV5-1 and TRBJ1-3, with TRBD1 identical over 7 bases. The J segment lost 1 base and the V segment lost 3 bases, leaving 7 bases of the junction unmatched. The CDR3 is made up of 16 amino acids. From germline, CDR1 is SGHRS and CDR2 YFSETQ. CDR3 nucleotide sequence: TGCGCCAGCAGCTATACCACGACAGGGTCTGGAAACACCATATATTTT. The encoded protein is CASSYTTTGSGNTIYF.

This clone occurred a few times. The chain recombines TRBV18 with TRBJ2-7; possible D gene TRBD1, 6 bases. CDR1 and CDR2 from the germline V gene are KGHSH and LQKENI. V was trimmed by 2 bases and J by 7 bases, leaving 15 bases between them. The length of the CDR3 is 14 residues. The CDR3 sequence: CASSPGGAGGEQYF. As DNA, the CDR3 is TGTGCCAGCTCACCAGGGGGCGCGGGTGGTGAGCAGTACTTC.

This clone was seen only a few times. The chain links TRBV4-2 to TRBJ2-1; 9 bases are a match to TRBD2. CDR1 is LGHNA, CDR2 YNFKEQ, per germline. V lost 3 bases and J lost 4; bases outside the gene matches: 16. The CDR3 has 19 residues. This CDR3 reads CASSQTGLAGTVIYNEQFF. The CDR3 DNA reads as TGTGCCAGCAGCCAGACAGGGCTAGCGGGGACTGTAATTTACAATGAGCAGTTCTTC.

The chain couples TRBV13 to TRBJ2-2; 8 bases fit TRBD2. CDR3 length: 13 amino acids. CDR1 PRHDT and CDR2 FYEKMQ come from the germline V gene (reference sequence). V shed 8 bases and J 4 bases; nucleotides not matched to a gene: 3. The CDR3 is CASLTSGTGELFF. The CDR3 DNA reads TGTGCCAGCCTTACTAGCGGCACCGGGGAGCTGTTTTTT.

The chain has TRBV19 and TRBJ2-5; the D gene is possibly TRBD2 (6 bases). The CDR3 length is 15 residues. Germline values: CDR1 LNHDA, CDR2 SQIVND (reference sequence). Trimming pared 7 bases from V and 10 bases from J, leaving 25 bases between. Written as DNA, the CDR3 is TGTGCCAGTACCAAAACACCGGGACTCGCTTGGGACCAGTACTTC. As protein: CASTKTPGLAWDQYF.

The V and J genes are TRBV6-5 and TRBJ1-6; D not resolved. The CDR3 loop spans 15 amino acids. Trimming removed 0 bases from V and 7 bases from J, with 10 bases in between. Germline CDR1 and CDR2: MNHEY and SVGAGI. CDR3 DNA: TGTGCCAGCAGTTACTCAGGCCCTAGGAATTCACCCCTCCACTTT. Translated: CASSYSGPRNSPLHF.

J is TRBJ2-3 and V is TRBV7-2, with 10 bases that match TRBD2. Germline lookup yields CDR1 SGHTA and CDR2 FQGNSA. The V and J ends lost 5 bases and 0 bases, in that order; junction bases with no gene match: 5. CDR3 size: 16 residues. This chain's CDR3 is CASSTVLAGSTDTQYF. DNA of the CDR3: TGTGCCAGCAGCACTGTACTAGCGGGGAGCACAGATACGCAGTATTTT.

The genes are TRBV4-1 and TRBJ2-7, with a tentative D call TRBD2 (6 bases). Germline V gives CDR1 MGHRA, CDR2 YSYEKL. The ends were cut back, 8 bases at V and 3 bases at J, with 14 bases in the middle. This CDR3 contains 13 residues. CDR3 coding DNA: TGCGCCAGCGGCGGGGCAGGCGACTACGAGCAGTACTTC. Its protein product is CASGGAGDYEQYF.

The count of this clone is one. This chain connects TRBV5-1 to TRBJ2-2; 8 positions agree with TRBD1. The CDR3 is 15 residues long. CDR1 is SGHRS and CDR2 is YFSETQ in the germline V gene. V lost 4 bases, J lost 0 bases, and 2 bases stayed unmatched. CDR3 amino acids: CASSPGGTNTGELFF. CDR3 coding DNA: TGCGCCAGCAGCCCAGGGGGCACGAACACCGGGGAGCTGTTTTTT.